This T cell receptor (beta chain) is drawn from a study of neoadjuvant anti-PD-1 for oral cavity cancer. Germline V CDR1 and CDR2: WNHNN, SYGVQD (reference sequence). Trimming cost V 11 bases and J 0 bases; bases outside gene matches: 5. This CDR3 has 15 amino acids. Sequenced by immunoSEQ multiplex PCR; TCRdb stores in-frame clones only, minus some. Of around 18,000 clones in the sample, approximately 70% were seen once. The source is a person aged 35-79 years with oral cavity squamous cell carcinoma. Sequenced material: PBMCs, taken before nivolumab (anti-PD-1) treatment. This sequence joins TRBV10-1 and TRBJ2-3; 13 bases align to TRBD2. DNA of the CDR3: TGCGCCGGGGGACTAGCGGGACCTAGCACAGATACGCAGTATTTT. Translation gives CAGGLAGPSTDTQYF.